Presented here are 29 T cell receptor beta chains from one specimen sequenced in a study of blood T cell repertoires in COVID-19 (dated by TCRdb to the early 2020s). The library was obtained by the immunoSEQ multiplex PCR assay. What TCRdb holds here is the immuneACCESS table cut down to in-frame rearrangements. Part of the clones is not present; checked against another copy, under half of the missing clones reflect an unresolved V gene, and the others are unexplained. The table for this sample lists about 180,000 clones; over 75% of them were counted only once. Roughly 9.8% of the sample lies in the top ten. The sequenced sample was peripheral blood. Receptors originate from an elderly woman with acute or convalescent COVID-19.

This clone was seen a handful of times. This chain connects TRBV2 to TRBJ1-2; D is ambiguous. Germline V lookup: CDR1 SNHLY, CDR2 FYNNEI. This CDR3 has 12 residues. V lost 7 bases to trimming and J lost 8 bases, with 14 bases between them. The CDR3 sequence is CASNRDVGGYTF. CDR3 sequence (DNA): TGTGCCAGCAATCGGGATGTGGGGGGCTACACCTTC.

The rearrangement uses TRBV7-9 and TRBJ1-5; D might be TRBD1 (6 bases). CDR1 and CDR2 (germline): SEHNR, FQNEAQ (reference sequence). V lost 1 base and J lost 9, with 10 bases in between. The CDR3 is 13 residues long. CDR3 region: CASSLVQGSPQHF. The CDR3 bases are TGTGCCAGCAGCTTAGTGCAGGGGTCGCCCCAGCATTTT.

Concerning this clone: The same CDR3 can be traced to other DNA sequences in this sample. V gene TRBV7-8 combines with J gene TRBJ2-7; D possibly corresponds to TRBD2 (6 bases). V lost 1 base and J lost 3, with 7 bases in between. This CDR3 comprises 13 residues. Per the germline V gene, CDR1 is SGHVS and CDR2 is FQNEAQ. The CDR3 DNA is TGTGCCAGCAGCTTAGGGGGAGGCTACGAGCAGTACTTC. Encoded protein: CASSLGGGYEQYF.

V gene TRBV2 combines with J gene TRBJ1-2; no firm D call. V dropped 4 bases and J dropped 4 bases, with 10 bases sitting between them. Germline V CDR1 and CDR2: SNHLY, FYNNEI. The CDR3 extends over 13 amino acids. Here the CDR3 reads CASSVGEAYGYTF. The CDR3 DNA reads as TGTGCCAGCAGTGTTGGAGAAGCCTATGGCTACACCTTC. The entire variable domain, with the rest obtained from reference TRBV2 and TRBJ1-2, is as follows: EPEVTQTPSHQVTQMGQEVILRCVPISNHLYFYWYRQILGQKVEFLVSFYNNEISEKSEIFDDQFSVERPDGSNFTLKIRSTKLEDSAMYFCASSVGEAYGYTFGSGTRLTVV.

The rearrangement joins TRBV27 to TRBJ1-5; 10 bases map to TRBD1. The V segment lost 5 bases and the J segment 4 bases; nucleotides outside the gene matches: 5. Germline V CDR1 and CDR2: MNHEY, SMNVEV (reference sequence). The CDR3 consists of 15 residues. The CDR3 DNA reads as TGTGCCAGCAGTCGGGGACAGGGGCTTAATCAGCCCCAGCATTTT. This codes for CASSRGQGLNQPQHF.

J is TRBJ1-2 and V is TRBV9, with D tentatively TRBD1 (5 bases). The length of the CDR3 is 15 residues. The V gene's germline CDR1 is SGDLS and CDR2 YYNGEE. V was trimmed by 4 bases and J by 8 bases, leaving 21 bases between them. CDR3 DNA sequence: TGTGCCAGCAGCCCCCAACCCGGGACTCCTTACGGCTACACCTTC. Translation: CASSPQPGTPYGYTF.

This chain joins TRBV30 and TRBJ1-6; the D gene is possibly TRBD1 (5 bases). CDR1 is GTSNPN, CDR2 SVGIG, per germline (reference sequence). V gave up 5 bases and J gave up 6 bases, with 11 bases separating them. The CDR3 spans 13 residues. The chain's CDR3 is CAWVMGGNSPLHF. As DNA, the CDR3 is TGTGCCTGGGTTATGGGGGGTAATTCACCCCTCCACTTT.

The sample holds a few counts of this clone. The chain combines TRBV14 with TRBJ2-2, with TRBD2 matching over 7 bases. Germline V gives CDR1 SGHDN, CDR2 FVKESK. Trimming cost V 4 bases and J 1 base; bases outside gene matches: 3. This CDR3 is built from 15 residues. CDR3 sequence (DNA): TGTGCCAGCAGCCGCGGACTAGTGAACACCGGGGAGCTGTTTTTT. Translation: CASSRGLVNTGELFF.

This clone was seen more than once but under ten times. This chain connects TRBV19 to TRBJ1-1, with a tentative D call TRBD1 (6 bases). Trimming pared 4 bases from V and 3 bases from J, leaving 9 bases between. Per germline, CDR1 LNHDA and CDR2 SQIVND (reference sequence). The CDR3 runs to 13 residues. The CDR3 sequence is CASSNRVYTEAFF. CDR3 bases: TGTGCCAGTAGTAACAGGGTGTACACTGAAGCTTTCTTT. Based on the CDR3 plus reference TRBV19 and TRBJ1-1, the full variable domain is DGGITQSPKYLFRKEGQNVTLSCEQNLNHDAMYWYRQDPGQGLRLIYYSQIVNDFQKGDIAEGYSVSREKKESFPLTVTSAQKNPTAFYLCASSNRVYTEAFFGQGTRLTVV.

This clone was observed once. The genes are TRBV3-1 (or the pseudogene TRBV3-2) and TRBJ1-4, with 7 bases that match TRBD1. Trimming took 4 bases from V and 13 from J; bases not matched to a gene: 9. Germline V CDR1 and CDR2: LGHDT, YNNKEL (reference sequence). The CDR3 extends over 13 amino acids. CDR3 nucleotide sequence: TGTGCCAGCAGCCCGGGGACAGCCGTTGGACTGTTTTTT. Translation: CASSPGTAVGLFF.

The sample holds one count of this clone. V and J are TRBV5-1 and TRBJ2-7; D might be TRBD2 (6 bases). Deletions cut 4 bases from V and 1 base from J, with 18 bases between. The CDR3 runs 16 residues. Germline CDR1 is SGHRS and CDR2 is YFSETQ. The CDR3 nucleotides read TGCGCCAGCAGCCGGTCGTCGAGCGGGCCATCCTACGAGCAGTACTTC. Amino acids: CASSRSSSGPSYEQYF.

The genes are TRBV6-6 and TRBJ2-5, with TRBD1 matching 8 bases. V gave up 4 bases and J gave up 10 bases; unmatched junction bases: 5. The CDR3 runs 12 residues. Germline CDR1 is MNHNY and CDR2 is SVGAGI (reference sequence). The CDR3 spells CASSSRQGSQYF. Here the CDR3 DNA reads TGTGCCAGCAGTTCCAGACAGGGGAGCCAGTACTTC.

The CDR3 loop reads CASSEMGGKSTEAFF. The DNA for the CDR3 is TGTGCCAGCAGTGAGATGGGGGGTAAGAGCACTGAAGCTTTCTTT. The chain links TRBV6-1 to TRBJ1-1, with a possible D match to TRBD1 (5 bases). The CDR3 consists of 15 residues. CDR1 and CDR2 (germline): MNHNS, SASEGT. V dropped 3 bases and J dropped 4 bases, with 15 bases sitting between them.

The chain has TRBV7-6 and TRBJ1-2; D is perhaps TRBD1 (6 bases). Looked up from germline, CDR1 is SGHVS and CDR2 is FNYEAQ. Trimming took off 3 bases at V and 6 bases at J, with 14 bases between the two ends. The CDR3 totals 14 residues. Here the CDR3 reads CASSFGTYRDGYTF. In DNA form, the CDR3 reads TGTGCCAGCAGCTTCGGGACATACCGGGATGGCTACACCTTC.

Here the CDR3 DNA reads TGCGCCAGCAGCTTGGAGGGACAGACTAACTATGGCTACACCTTC. Its protein is CASSLEGQTNYGYTF. V and J are TRBV5-1 and TRBJ1-2; 7 bases fit TRBD1. Germline V gives CDR1 SGHRS, CDR2 YFSETQ. The CDR3 consists of 15 residues. With 0 bases clipped from V and 0 bases from J, the junction kept 2 bases outside the gene matches.

The table lists this clone with a count of one. The chain joins TRBV29-1 to TRBJ1-4; a possible D gene is TRBD1 (5 bases). The germline gives CDR1 SQVTM, CDR2 ANQGSEA. The CDR3 runs 13 residues. Trimming left V 3 bases short and J 6 bases short, with 11 bases between. The DNA for the CDR3 is TGCAGCGTTGACGGGACTGGGGATGAAAAACTGTTTTTT. As protein: CSVDGTGDEKLFF.

The rearrangement links TRBV21-1 to TRBJ2-5; the table's TRBD2 call for D was not verified on the DNA. TRBV21-1 is assigned pseudogene status. The CDR3 extends over 15 amino acids. CDR3 coding DNA: TGTGCCAGCAGCAAGACGGGGGTTCCCCAAGAGACCCAGTACTTC. Its translation: CASSKTGVPQETQYF.

The sample holds one count of this clone. This rearrangement joins TRBV6-5 to TRBJ1-1; 9 bases agree with TRBD1. CDR1 is MNHEY, CDR2 SVGAGI, per germline. The CDR3 has 14 amino acids. V lost 8 bases and J lost 5; bases outside the gene matches: 9. The CDR3 DNA sequence: TGTGCCAGCTCTACAGGGGGCGCGAGGACTGAAGCTTTCTTT. This codes for CASSTGGARTEAFF.

The chain has TRBV6-6 and TRBJ2-2; 8 bases match TRBD1. Germline V gene data show CDR1 as MNHNY and CDR2 as SVGAGI (reference sequence). This CDR3 comprises 14 residues. Losses at the gene ends were 5 bases for V and 7 bases for J; bases not matched to a gene: 6. The CDR3 DNA sequence: TGTGCCAGCAGTGGATCAGGGGGCGGCGGGGAGCTGTTTTTT. As protein: CASSGSGGGGELFF.

The rearrangement links TRBV5-8 to TRBJ1-1; no clear D gene. CDR1 SGHTS and CDR2 YDEGEE come from the germline V gene. V gave up 7 bases and J gave up 10 bases, with 20 bases separating them. The CDR3 length is 13 residues. This chain's CDR3 is CASVELPPIGAFF. The CDR3 DNA reads as TGTGCCAGCGTCGAACTCCCCCCGATTGGAGCTTTCTTT.

The chain is built from TRBV5-5 and TRBJ2-6; the match to TRBD1 covers 8 bases. Germline V gives CDR1 SGHKS, CDR2 YYEKEE (reference sequence). This CDR3 is 17 amino acids long. With 4 bases clipped from V and 0 bases from J, the junction kept 6 bases outside the gene matches. CDR3 sequence reads: CASSPGTGTSGANVLTF. The CDR3 DNA is TGTGCCAGCAGCCCGGGGACAGGCACCTCTGGGGCCAACGTCCTGACTTTC.

The chain combines TRBV30 with TRBJ1-1; TRBD1 might be the D (6 bases). V was trimmed by 5 bases and J by 1 base, leaving 11 bases between them. CDR3 length equals 13 residues. Germline CDR1 is GTSNPN and CDR2 is SVGIG (reference sequence). CDR3 DNA: TGTGCCTGGGCGCAGGGGTCGAACACTGAAGCTTTCTTT. Protein: CAWAQGSNTEAFF.

CDR3 sequence (DNA): TGTGCCAGCAGTGAAGACTTCTCCTACGAGCAGTACTTC. It codes for CASSEDFSYEQYF. V gene TRBV2 combines with J gene TRBJ2-7; D remains unclear. The germline V and J ends were trimmed by 1 base and 0 bases, with 4 bases remaining between them. Germline V gives CDR1 SNHLY, CDR2 FYNNEI. CDR3 length: 13 residues.

This chain connects TRBV7-9 to TRBJ1-1, with 7 bases matching TRBD1. The CDR3 totals 13 residues. Trimming cost V 1 base and J 8 bases; bases outside gene matches: 4. Germline CDR1 SEHNR, CDR2 FQNEAQ (reference sequence). CDR3 sequence: CASSLVGGPEAFF. The CDR3 region has the DNA TGTGCCAGCAGCTTAGTAGGGGGCCCCGAAGCTTTCTTT.

V usage is TRBV12-5 and J usage is TRBJ2-1, with TRBD2 identical over 11 bases. The V gene end was trimmed by 2 bases and the J gene end by 10 bases; junction bases not matched to a gene: 10. In germline, CDR1 is LGHNT, CDR2 FRNRAP. The CDR3 consists of 16 residues. This CDR3 is CASGLPASGGHREQFF. The DNA for the CDR3 is TGTGCTAGTGGTTTGCCAGCTAGCGGGGGGCACAGGGAGCAGTTCTTC.

This chain joins TRBV7-9 and TRBJ1-1; D possibly corresponds to TRBD1 (5 bases). This CDR3 contains 13 residues. Per the germline V gene, CDR1 is SEHNR and CDR2 is FQNEAQ (reference sequence). Trimming shortened V by 3 bases and J by 6 bases, and 11 bases separated the two germline ends. The CDR3 reads CASSLEGPAEAFF. DNA of the CDR3: TGTGCCAGCAGCTTGGAGGGGCCGGCTGAAGCTTTCTTT.

V is TRBV10-3 and J is TRBJ1-4; D unclear. The CDR3 totals 14 residues. The V end was cut by 5 bases, the J end by 4 bases, with 11 bases between. Germline V gene sequence: CDR1 ENHRY, CDR2 SYGVKD. CDR3 loop: CAISPPGDNEKLFF. CDR3 nucleotides: TGTGCCATCAGTCCGCCGGGAGATAATGAAAAACTGTTTTTT.

The chain couples TRBV5-1 to TRBJ2-5, with 9 bases fitting TRBD2. With V trimmed by 3 bases and J by 1 base, 10 bases remained unmatched. CDR1 and CDR2 from the germline V gene are SGHRS and YFSETQ. The length of the CDR3 is 17 residues. In DNA, the CDR3 is TGCGCCAGCAGCTATGGTATGGCGGGAGGGTCCCAAGAGACCCAGTACTTC. This codes for CASSYGMAGGSQETQYF.

The V and J genes are TRBV27 and TRBJ1-1, with a weak D call TRBD1 (6 bases). The CDR3 spans 14 residues. Trimming pared 4 bases from V and 5 bases from J, leaving 14 bases between. CDR1 MNHEY and CDR2 SMNVEV come from the germline V gene (reference sequence). The CDR3 spells CASSSGVRKTEAFF. The DNA of the CDR3 is TGTGCCAGCAGTTCAGGGGTGAGAAAGACTGAAGCTTTCTTT.